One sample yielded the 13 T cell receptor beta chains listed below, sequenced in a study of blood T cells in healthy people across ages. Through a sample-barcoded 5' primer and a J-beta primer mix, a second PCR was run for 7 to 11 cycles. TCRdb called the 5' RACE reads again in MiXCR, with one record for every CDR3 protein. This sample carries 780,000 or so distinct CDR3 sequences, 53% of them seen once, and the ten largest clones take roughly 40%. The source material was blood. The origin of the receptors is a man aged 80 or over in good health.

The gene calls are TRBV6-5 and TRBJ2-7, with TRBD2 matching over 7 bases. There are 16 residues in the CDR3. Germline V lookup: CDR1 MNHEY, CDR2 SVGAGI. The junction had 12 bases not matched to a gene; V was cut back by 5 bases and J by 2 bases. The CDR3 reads CASSPDLAGETYEQYF. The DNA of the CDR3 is TGTGCCAGCAGTCCCGACCTGGCGGGAGAGACCTACGAGCAGTACTTC.

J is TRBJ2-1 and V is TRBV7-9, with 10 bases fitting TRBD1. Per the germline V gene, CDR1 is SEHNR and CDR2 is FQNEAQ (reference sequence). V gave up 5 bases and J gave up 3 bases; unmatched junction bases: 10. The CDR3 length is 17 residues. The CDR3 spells CASSGDRGSTDYNEQFF. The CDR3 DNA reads TGTGCCAGCAGCGGGGACAGGGGTAGCACCGACTACAATGAGCAGTTCTTC. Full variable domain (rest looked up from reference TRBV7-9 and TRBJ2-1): DTGVSQNPRHKITKRGQNVTFRCDPISEHNRLYWYRQTLGQGPEFLTYFQNEAQLEKSRLLSDRFSAERPKGSFSTLEIQRTEQGDSAMYLCASSGDRGSTDYNEQFFGPGTRLTVL.

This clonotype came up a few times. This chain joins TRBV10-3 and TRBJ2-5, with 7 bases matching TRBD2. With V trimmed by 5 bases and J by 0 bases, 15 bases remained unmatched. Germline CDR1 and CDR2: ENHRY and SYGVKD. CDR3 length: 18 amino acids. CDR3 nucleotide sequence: TGTGCCATCAGTTCAAAGGGGCTAGCGGCCGCGAACCAAGAGACCCAGTACTTC. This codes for CAISSKGLAAANQETQYF.

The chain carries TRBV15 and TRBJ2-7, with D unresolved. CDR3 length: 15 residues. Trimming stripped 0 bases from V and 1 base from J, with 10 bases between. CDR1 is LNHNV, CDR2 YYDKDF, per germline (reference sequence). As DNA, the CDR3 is TGTGCCACCAGCAGAGAGGGCGATTCGTCCTACGAGCAGTACTTC. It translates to CATSREGDSSYEQYF.

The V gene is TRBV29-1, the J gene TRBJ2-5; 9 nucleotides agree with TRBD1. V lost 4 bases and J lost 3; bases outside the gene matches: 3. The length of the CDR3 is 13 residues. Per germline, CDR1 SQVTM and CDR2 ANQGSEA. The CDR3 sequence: CSVGTGAEETQYF. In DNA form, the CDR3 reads TGCAGCGTTGGGACAGGGGCAGAAGAGACCCAGTACTTC.

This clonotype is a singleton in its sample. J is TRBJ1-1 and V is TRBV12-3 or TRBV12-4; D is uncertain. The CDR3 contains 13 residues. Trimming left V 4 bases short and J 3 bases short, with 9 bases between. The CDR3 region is CASSSRSHTEAFF. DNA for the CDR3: TGTGCCAGCAGTTCTAGGTCCCACACTGAAGCTTTCTTT.

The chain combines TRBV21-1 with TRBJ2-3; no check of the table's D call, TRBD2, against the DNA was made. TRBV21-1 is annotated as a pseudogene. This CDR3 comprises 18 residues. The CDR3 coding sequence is TGTGCCAGTGGAAGGATCGGGAGGCCCGACAAAGAACACAGATACGCGTATTTT. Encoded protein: CASGRIGRPDKEHRYAYF.

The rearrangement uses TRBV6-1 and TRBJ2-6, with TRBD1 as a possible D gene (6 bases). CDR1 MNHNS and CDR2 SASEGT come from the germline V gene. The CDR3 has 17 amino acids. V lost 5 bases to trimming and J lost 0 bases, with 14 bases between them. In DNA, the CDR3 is TGTGCCAGCAGTCAACAGGGCCTGAGCTCTGGGGCCAACGTCCTGACTTTC. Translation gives CASSQQGLSSGANVLTF.

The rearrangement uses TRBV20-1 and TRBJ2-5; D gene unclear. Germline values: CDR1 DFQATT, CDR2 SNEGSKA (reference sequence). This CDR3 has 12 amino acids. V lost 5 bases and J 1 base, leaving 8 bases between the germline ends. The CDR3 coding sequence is TGCAGTGCTTCGACACGCCAAGAGACCCAGTACTTC. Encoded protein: CSASTRQETQYF.

The CDR3 sequence: CSASGQGNSYEQYF. CDR3 coding DNA: TGCAGTGCTTCCGGGCAGGGGAACTCCTACGAGCAGTACTTC. The chain employs TRBV20-1 and TRBJ2-7, with a tentative D call TRBD1 (6 bases). This CDR3 comprises 14 residues. The germline V gene encodes CDR1 DFQATT and CDR2 SNEGSKA (reference sequence). The V end was cut by 5 bases, the J end by 0 bases, with 14 bases between.

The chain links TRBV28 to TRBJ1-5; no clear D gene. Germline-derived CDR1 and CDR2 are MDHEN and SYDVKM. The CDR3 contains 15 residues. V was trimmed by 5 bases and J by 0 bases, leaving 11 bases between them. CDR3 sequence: CASSPLSYSNQPQHF. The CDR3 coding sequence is TGTGCCAGCAGTCCCCTCAGCTATAGCAATCAGCCCCAGCATTTT.

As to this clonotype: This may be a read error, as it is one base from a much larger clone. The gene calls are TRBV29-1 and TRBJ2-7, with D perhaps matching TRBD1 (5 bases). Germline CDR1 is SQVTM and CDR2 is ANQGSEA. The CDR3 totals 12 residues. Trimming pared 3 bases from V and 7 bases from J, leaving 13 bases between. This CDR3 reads CSVDRAGKEQYF. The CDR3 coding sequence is TGCAGCGTTGACAGGGCAGGGAAGGAGCAGTACTTC.

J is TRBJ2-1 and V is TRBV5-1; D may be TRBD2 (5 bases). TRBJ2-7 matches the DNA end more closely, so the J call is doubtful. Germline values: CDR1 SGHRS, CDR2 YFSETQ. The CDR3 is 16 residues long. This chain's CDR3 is CASSSQPGSSYNEQYF. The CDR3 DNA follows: TGCGCCAGCAGCTCCCAACCGGGGAGCTCCTACAATGAGCAGTACTTC.